Each of the 5 T cell receptor beta chains below was sequenced from the same sample in a study of T cell clusters in autoimmune cytopenias. TRB amplification used 250 ng of peripheral blood genomic DNA. TRB rearrangements were amplified by touch-down multiplex PCR with mixed TRB-A/B primers. After re-calling the multiplex PCR reads, TCRdb lists one entry per CDR3 protein, DNA absent. The sample table includes some 14,000 distinct CDR3 sequences. Sequenced material: peripheral blood. Receptors originate from a human donor with an autoimmune cytopenia or autoimmune hepatitis (not recorded which).

The rearrangement links TRBV5-6 to TRBJ2-1; the D call from TCRdb, TRBD2, cannot be confirmed without DNA. This CDR3 is 15 amino acids long. CDR1 is SGHDT and CDR2 is YYEEEE in the germline V gene. The CDR3 region is CASSWGTSTRNEQFF.

This clonotype counts as medium-sized by frequency. The chain couples TRBV27 to TRBJ2-7. The CDR3 has 13 amino acids. Germline CDR1 MNHEY, CDR2 SMNVEV (reference sequence). This CDR3 reads CASSTKVRYEQYF.

The chain combines TRBV27 with TRBJ1-5. The CDR3 loop spans 16 amino acids. Germline V CDR1 and CDR2: MNHEY, SMNVEV (reference sequence). The CDR3 here is CASSPLRLVSNQPQHF.

The genes are TRBV12-3 or TRBV12-4 and TRBJ2-3; no DNA is available, so the TRBD2 call from TCRdb remains unchecked. The CDR3 runs 19 residues. The CDR3 region is CASKGVAAGGPESTDTQYF.

This chain joins TRBV6-1 and TRBJ1-1; TCRdb selects TRBD1, and the lack of DNA leaves this call unchecked. The CDR3 spans 14 residues. Germline V gene lookup returns CDR1 MNHNS and CDR2 SASEGT. CDR3 in amino acids: CASSYSRGSTEAFF.